A single sample gave rise to the 27 T cell receptor beta chains below, sequenced in a study of T cells in Graves' hyperthyroidism and ophthalmopathy. Amplified TCR beta CDR3 regions derived from RNA transcripts. TCR CDR3 underwent first-round RT-PCR with the HTBI primer set. In TCRdb, the multiplex PCR reads were re-called with MiXCR into one record per CDR3 protein. The sample comprises about 380,000 distinct CDR3 sequences, roughly 20% of which are singletons, and 40% rests with the top ten. Sequences were obtained from blood. The receptor set was obtained from a man in his late teens or twenties with Graves' ophthalmopathy.

This clonotype has at least ten counts. The V call is TRBV27, the J call TRBJ1-2, with 10 bases that match TRBD1. CDR1 is MNHEY and CDR2 is SMNVEV in the germline V gene (reference sequence). Losses at the gene ends were 6 bases for V and 4 bases for J; bases not matched to a gene: 8. The CDR3 loop spans 15 amino acids. The CDR3 coding sequence is TGTGCCAGCAGGGGGGGACAGGGGAAATCCTATGGCTACACCTTC. Amino acids: CASRGGQGKSYGYTF.

This clonotype was counted only a few times. The CDR3 loop is CASRPPPAGEYNEQFF. DNA for the CDR3: TGTGCCAGCAGGCCCCCCCCTGCGGGGGAATACAATGAGCAGTTCTTC. V gene TRBV12-3 or TRBV12-4 combines with J gene TRBJ2-1, with 7 bases lining up with TRBD2. V was clipped by 6 bases and J by 4 bases; unmatched bases: 12. CDR3 length: 16 amino acids.

This clonotype was seen repeatedly, ten times or more. This chain links TRBV5-1 with TRBJ1-4; D is perhaps TRBD1 (6 bases). Germline V gives CDR1 SGHRS, CDR2 YFSETQ. The CDR3 covers 15 residues. Trimming pared 0 bases from V and 8 bases from J, leaving 14 bases between. The CDR3 loop is CASSLDPGAAEKLFF. CDR3 DNA: TGCGCCAGCAGCTTGGATCCGGGGGCTGCGGAAAAACTGTTTTTT.

This clonotype was observed at least ten times. The chain recombines TRBV7-3 with TRBJ2-3, with no clear D. CDR3 length equals 14 residues. The germline CDR1 and CDR2 sequences are SGHTA and FQGTGA. V was cut by 4 bases and J by 2 bases, with 10 bases left in between. The CDR3 DNA is TGTGCCAGCAGCTCCCGGTCAGACACAGATACGCAGTATTTT. Amino acids: CASSSRSDTDTQYF.

The table lists this clonotype with a few counts. The chain has TRBV4-2 and TRBJ2-5, with D tentatively TRBD1 (6 bases). This CDR3 has 15 amino acids. Trimming stripped 1 base from V and 4 bases from J, with 13 bases between. CDR1 and CDR2 (germline): LGHNA, YNFKEQ. CDR3 region: CASSQGAGVGETQYF. The CDR3 coding sequence is TGTGCCAGCAGCCAAGGGGCAGGGGTAGGAGAGACCCAGTACTTC.

This rearrangement joins TRBV7-9 to TRBJ2-5; D might be TRBD2 (6 bases). Trimming cost V 3 bases and J 7 bases, with 21 bases left between them. CDR1 is SEHNR and CDR2 is FQNEAQ in the germline V gene (reference sequence). The CDR3 has 16 amino acids. The CDR3 DNA reads TGTGCCAGCAGCTTCGGAGGGACCGCCCGTAGGGTGACCCAGTACTTC. Its translation: CASSFGGTARRVTQYF.

This clonotype was detected a few times. CDR3: CASSFGRVDGYTF. The CDR3, as DNA: TGTGCCAGCAGCTTTGGCAGGGTCGATGGCTACACCTTC. V usage is TRBV5-8 and J usage is TRBJ1-2, with a possible D match to TRBD1 (5 bases). The germline V and J ends were trimmed by 2 bases and 6 bases, with 11 bases remaining between them. Germline V gene lookup returns CDR1 SGHTS and CDR2 YDEGEE. This CDR3 contains 13 residues. The full variable domain, in which reference TRBV5-8 and TRBJ1-2 provide the parts outside the CDR3, is EAGVTQSPTHLIKTRGQQATLRCSPISGHTSVYWYQQALGLGLQFLLWYDEGEERNRGNFPPRFSGRQFPNYSSELNVNALELEDSALYLCASSFGRVDGYTFGSGTRLTVV.

This clonotype appeared many times. The junction and the germline gene differ at one end; a read error may be behind it. The gene calls are TRBV11-2 and TRBJ2-3; 11 bases agree with TRBD2. This CDR3 spans 16 amino acids. Germline V gene data show CDR1 as SGHAT and CDR2 as FQNNGV. CDR3 loop: CASSLELAGGTDTQYF. Written as DNA, the CDR3 is TGTGCCAGCAGTTTAGAACTAGCGGGGGGCACAGATACGCAGTATTTT. Full variable domain (rest looked up from reference TRBV11-2 and TRBJ2-3): EAGVAQSPRYKIIEKRQSVAFWCNPISGHATLYWYQQILGQGPKLLIQFQNNGVVDDSQLPKDRFSAERLKGVDSTLKIQPAKLEDSAVYLCASSLELAGGTDTQYFGPGTRLTVL.

The chain is built from TRBV14 and TRBJ2-7; D perhaps matches TRBD2 (5 bases). V gave up 0 bases and J gave up 5 bases, with 11 bases separating them. There are 14 residues in the CDR3. Germline lookup yields CDR1 SGHDN and CDR2 FVKESK. For the CDR3, the DNA is TGTGCCAGCAGCCAAGAACGGGGTTGCCACGAGCAGTACTTC. It codes for CASSQERGCHEQYF.

In this sample, this clonotype turned up once. It may be a read error: a sequence one base away is much more abundant. V is TRBV2 and J is TRBJ2-2, with D possibly TRBD1 on 6 matching bases. In germline, CDR1 is SNHLY, CDR2 FYNNEI. This CDR3 is 12 amino acids long. The CDR3, as DNA: TGTGCCAGTGCTGGGGGCACCGGGGAGCTGCTTTTT. Amino acids: CASAGGTGELLF.

The CDR3 DNA reads TGCGCCAGCAGCCACCCTACAGGGCGACAGGGGGCCCATGAGCAGTTCTTC. This translates into CASSHPTGRQGAHEQFF. The chain has TRBV4-1 and TRBJ2-1; 10 bases match TRBD1. The CDR3 runs to 17 residues. In germline, CDR1 is MGHRA, CDR2 YSYEKL. With 3 bases clipped from V and 8 bases from J, the junction kept 13 bases outside the gene matches.

This chain connects TRBV28 to TRBJ2-2; 7 bases match TRBD1. Per the germline V gene, CDR1 is MDHEN and CDR2 is SYDVKM. With V trimmed by 5 bases and J by 3 bases, 6 bases remained unmatched. The CDR3 covers 15 residues. CDR3 amino acids: CASSLTDRDTGELFF. The CDR3 DNA reads as TGTGCCAGCAGTCTTACTGACAGGGACACCGGGGAGCTGTTTTTT.

This clonotype was seen at least ten times. The rearrangement joins TRBV2 to TRBJ1-2, with D perhaps TRBD1 (6 bases). Germline V gene sequence: CDR1 SNHLY, CDR2 FYNNEI. Trimming removed 1 base at V and 4 bases at J, with 7 bases between. The CDR3 runs 13 residues. The DNA for the CDR3 is TGTGCCAGCAGTGAAGGCAGGGGCTATGGCTACACCTTC. It yields the protein CASSEGRGYGYTF.

This clonotype came up a few times. CDR3 sequence (DNA): TGCAGCGTTACGACAGGGATATATGGCTACACCTTC. As protein: CSVTTGIYGYTF. The rearrangement joins TRBV29-1 to TRBJ1-2; the match to TRBD1 covers 7 bases. With 5 bases clipped from V and 5 bases from J, the junction kept 5 bases outside the gene matches. The CDR3 consists of 12 residues. Germline CDR1 is SQVTM and CDR2 is ANQGSEA. Using reference TRBV29-1 and TRBJ1-2 for the parts outside the CDR3, the full variable domain is SAVISQKPSRDICQRGTSLTIQCQVDSQVTMMFWYRQQPGQSLTLIATANQGSEATYESGFVIDKFPISRPNLTFSTLTVSNMSPEDSSIYLCSVTTGIYGYTFGSGTRLTVV.

This sequence joins TRBV6-2 or TRBV6-3 and TRBJ1-5; TRBD1 agrees at 7 bases. The germline V gene has CDR1 MNHEY and CDR2 SVGEGT. V was pared by 5 bases and J by 9 bases, with 13 bases of the junction left unmatched. The CDR3 is 15 residues long. The CDR3 protein is CASSVGTDESGPQHF. Here the CDR3 DNA reads TGTGCCAGCAGTGTCGGGACAGACGAGAGTGGGCCCCAGCATTTT.

The table lists this clonotype with a few counts. V usage is TRBV19 and J usage is TRBJ2-3, with D possibly TRBD1 on 6 matching bases. CDR1 is LNHDA, CDR2 SQIVND, per germline (reference sequence). Trimming left V 1 base short and J 0 bases short, with 20 bases between. This CDR3 contains 19 residues. The CDR3 nucleotides read TGTGCCAGTAGTATAGTTGGGCAGACAGGATACTCTAGCACAGATACGCAGTATTTT. Protein: CASSIVGQTGYSSTDTQYF. The variable domain in full, completed from reference TRBV19 and TRBJ2-3, reads DGGITQSPKYLFRKEGQNVTLSCEQNLNHDAMYWYRQDPGQGLRLIYYSQIVNDFQKGDIAEGYSVSREKKESFPLTVTSAQKNPTAFYLCASSIVGQTGYSSTDTQYFGPGTRLTVL.

Ten or more counts support this clonotype. The chain recombines TRBV20-1 with TRBJ2-1, with TRBD2 matching 13 bases. CDR3 length: 13 residues. Germline CDR1 is DFQATT and CDR2 is SNEGSKA (reference sequence). The ends lost 7 bases at V and 4 bases at J; junction bases unmatched: 1. CDR3 DNA: TGCAGTGGGACTAGCGGGGGATACAATGAGCAGTTCTTC. It encodes CSGTSGGYNEQFF.

This clonotype came up many times. The chain is built from TRBV28 and TRBJ1-6; a possible D gene is TRBD1 (6 bases). Germline V lookup: CDR1 MDHEN, CDR2 SYDVKM. The CDR3 consists of 15 residues. V lost 5 bases to trimming and J lost 11 bases, with 19 bases between them. CDR3 loop: CASSRRGSWGPPLHF. The DNA for the CDR3 is TGTGCCAGCAGTCGCAGGGGCTCCTGGGGGCCACCCCTCCACTTT.

This clonotype was seen repeatedly, ten times or more. The rearrangement links TRBV7-9 to TRBJ2-7; D is possibly TRBD1 (6 bases). This CDR3 is built from 17 residues. Germline V lookup: CDR1 SEHNR, CDR2 FQNEAQ (reference sequence). V was shortened by 5 bases and J by 1 base, with 21 bases between the two germline ends. CDR3 in amino acids: CASSPYRAERLSYEQYF. The CDR3 DNA sequence: TGTGCCAGCAGCCCCTACAGGGCCGAGCGGCTATCCTACGAGCAGTACTTC. Looking up the rest from reference TRBV7-9 and TRBJ2-7 gives the full variable domain: DTGVSQNPRHKITKRGQNVTFRCDPISEHNRLYWYRQTLGQGPEFLTYFQNEAQLEKSRLLSDRFSAERPKGSFSTLEIQRTEQGDSAMYLCASSPYRAERLSYEQYFGPGTRLTVT.

The table lists this clonotype with many counts. The chain links TRBV2 to TRBJ2-5; D might be TRBD2 (7 bases). The CDR3 covers 16 residues. Germline loops: CDR1 SNHLY, CDR2 FYNNEI. Trimming left V 6 bases short and J 5 bases short, with 22 bases between. The CDR3 DNA reads TGTGCCAGCAGCTCCCCTCCTAGCGAGGGGGGGGAGACCCAGTACTTC. Translating gives CASSSPPSEGGETQYF. The variable domain in full, with the rest retrieved from reference TRBV2 and TRBJ2-5, is EPEVTQTPSHQVTQMGQEVILRCVPISNHLYFYWYRQILGQKVEFLVSFYNNEISEKSEIFDDQFSVERPDGSNFTLKIRSTKLEDSAMYFCASSSPPSEGGETQYFGPGTRLLVL.

This clonotype showed up many times. The V gene is TRBV6-1, the J gene TRBJ1-5; D is unclear. The ends were cut back, 2 bases at V and 3 bases at J, with 11 bases in the middle. From germline, CDR1 is MNHNS and CDR2 SASEGT. The CDR3 runs 15 residues. CDR3 region: CASSEFGSLNQPQHF. As DNA, the CDR3 is TGTGCCAGCAGTGAATTCGGCAGTCTCAATCAGCCCCAGCATTTT.

This chain joins TRBV7-9 and TRBJ1-1; tentatively, D is TRBD1 (5 bases). The germline V gene has CDR1 SEHNR and CDR2 FQNEAQ (reference sequence). The CDR3 extends over 11 amino acids. V was shortened by 7 bases and J by 5 bases, with 8 bases between the two germline ends. The DNA of the CDR3 is TGTGCCAGCAAAAAGGGGACTGAAGCTTTCTTT. Amino acid sequence: CASKKGTEAFF.

This clonotype came up many times. The chain joins TRBV12-3 or TRBV12-4 to TRBJ2-3; D ambiguous. The CDR3 runs 12 residues. V was clipped by 1 base and J by 10 bases, with 9 bases between them. The CDR3 protein is CASSLGQPPQYF. Written as DNA, the CDR3 is TGTGCCAGCAGTTTAGGGCAGCCTCCGCAGTATTTT.

This clonotype was seen at least ten times. This chain connects TRBV7-2 to TRBJ2-3, with TRBD2 identical over 8 bases. The CDR3 runs to 14 residues. The V gene's germline CDR1 is SGHTA and CDR2 FQGNSA. Losses at the gene ends were 5 bases for V and 1 base for J; bases not matched to a gene: 2. CDR3 sequence (DNA): TGTGCCAGCAGCAAGGGACTAGGCACAGATACGCAGTATTTT. Translation gives CASSKGLGTDTQYF.

This clonotype has a handful of counts. The chain couples TRBV19 to TRBJ1-6; unclear D gene. This CDR3 has 13 residues. The germline CDR1 and CDR2 sequences are LNHDA and SQIVND (reference sequence). Deletions cut 3 bases from V and 7 bases from J, with 7 bases between. CDR3 nucleotide sequence: TGTGCCAGTAGTATTGTTTGGAATTCACCCCTCCACTTT. Its translation is CASSIVWNSPLHF.

The sample holds a few counts of this clonotype. The CDR3 nucleotides are TGTGCCAGCAGTGGTTACATGGGACGTACTGAAGCTTTCTTT. This gives the protein CASSGYMGRTEAFF. V gene TRBV27 combines with J gene TRBJ1-1; TRBD1 might be the D (5 bases). V lost 5 bases, J lost 5 bases, and 15 bases lay in between. The CDR3 length is 14 residues. Germline loops: CDR1 MNHEY, CDR2 SMNVEV (reference sequence).

This clonotype was seen many times. The chain links TRBV12-3 or TRBV12-4 to TRBJ2-4; 9 nucleotides agree with TRBD1. This CDR3 is built from 14 residues. Losses at the gene ends were 4 bases for V and 11 bases for J; bases not matched to a gene: 9. CDR3 sequence: CASSSRDRENVQYF. The CDR3 bases are TGTGCCAGCAGTTCCCGGGACAGGGAGAATGTTCAGTACTTC.